This T cell receptor (beta chain) was documented in a study of shared clonotypes between healthy human individuals. CD8 cells classed as naive were CD45RO-negative and positively selected for CCR7, excluding terminally differentiated effector memory CD45RA+ cells. All participating donors were Caucasian adults from Nashville, Tennessee. The protocol was immunoSEQ multiplex PCR, while the TCRdb copy is restricted to in-frame clones and leaves out a portion. This table holds 2 million to 2.5 million clones, 85% to 95% found once. The CDR3 is 15 residues long. The germline V gene encodes CDR1 SQVTM and CDR2 ANQGSEA. V dropped 3 bases and J dropped 0 bases, with 12 bases sitting between them.

Sequencing was done on a sample of naive CD8+ T cells from PBMCs. This clonotype originated in a man younger than 35 in good health. Some clones in this sample may be carry-over from other donors' samples. The gene calls are TRBV29-1 and TRBJ1-3; possibly TRBD1 for D (6 bases). The CDR3 reads CSVEGTPRSGNTIYF. CDR3 DNA sequence: TGCAGCGTTGAGGGGACACCCCGCTCTGGAAACACCATATATTTT.